The T cell receptor (beta chain) described here comes from a study of blood T cell repertoires in COVID-19. Whole-study context: Samples representing acute and convalescent COVID-19 were sourced from the United States, Italy and Spain. Sample material is recorded as cDNA or gDNA derived from T cells, B-cell-depleted T cells, or PBMCs.

Germline V CDR1 and CDR2: SGHKS, YYEKEE (reference sequence). Trimming took 7 bases from V and 3 from J, leaving 20 bases between them. This CDR3 has 16 residues. Clones were read by immunoSEQ multiplex PCR, and TCRdb kept only the in-frame ones, dropping some. The table has 150,000 to 200,000 clones, roughly 80% seen once; the top ten hold about 14%. The Seattle patients, enrolled during active infection, were followed longitudinally. This sequence was found in a woman aged 65 to 85 with COVID-19, enrolled during active disease. Material: peripheral blood. The chain couples TRBV5-5 to TRBJ2-1; D is perhaps TRBD2 (6 bases). CDR3 region: CASSALATHGYNEQFF. In nucleotides, the CDR3 is TGTGCCAGCTCCGCGCTAGCGACCCACGGCTACAATGAGCAGTTCTTC.